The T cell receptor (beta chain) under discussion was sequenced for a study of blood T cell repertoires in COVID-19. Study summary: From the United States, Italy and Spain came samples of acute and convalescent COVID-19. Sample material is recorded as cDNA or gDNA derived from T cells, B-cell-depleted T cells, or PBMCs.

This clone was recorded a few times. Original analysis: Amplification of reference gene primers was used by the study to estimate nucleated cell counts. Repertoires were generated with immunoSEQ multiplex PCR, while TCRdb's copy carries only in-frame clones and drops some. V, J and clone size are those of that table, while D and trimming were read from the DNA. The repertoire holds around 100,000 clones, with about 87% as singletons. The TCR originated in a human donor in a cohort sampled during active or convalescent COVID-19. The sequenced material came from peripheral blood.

Written as DNA, the CDR3 is TGTGCCAGCAGCTTAGGGGGTCGGAGGTCCGTGGGCTACGAGCAGTACTTC. Its translation is CASSLGGRRSVGYEQYF. V is TRBV11-2 and J is TRBJ2-7; tentatively, D is TRBD2 (5 bases). From germline, CDR1 is SGHAT and CDR2 FQNNGV. The CDR3 runs to 17 residues. The V end lost 1 base, the J end lost 3 bases, and 19 bases lay between the germline ends. The full variable domain, with the rest looked up from reference TRBV11-2 and TRBJ2-7, is EAGVAQSPRYKIIEKRQSVAFWCNPISGHATLYWYQQILGQGPKLLIQFQNNGVVDDSQLPKDRFSAERLKGVDSTLKIQPAKLEDSAVYLCASSLGGRRSVGYEQYFGPGTRLTVT.